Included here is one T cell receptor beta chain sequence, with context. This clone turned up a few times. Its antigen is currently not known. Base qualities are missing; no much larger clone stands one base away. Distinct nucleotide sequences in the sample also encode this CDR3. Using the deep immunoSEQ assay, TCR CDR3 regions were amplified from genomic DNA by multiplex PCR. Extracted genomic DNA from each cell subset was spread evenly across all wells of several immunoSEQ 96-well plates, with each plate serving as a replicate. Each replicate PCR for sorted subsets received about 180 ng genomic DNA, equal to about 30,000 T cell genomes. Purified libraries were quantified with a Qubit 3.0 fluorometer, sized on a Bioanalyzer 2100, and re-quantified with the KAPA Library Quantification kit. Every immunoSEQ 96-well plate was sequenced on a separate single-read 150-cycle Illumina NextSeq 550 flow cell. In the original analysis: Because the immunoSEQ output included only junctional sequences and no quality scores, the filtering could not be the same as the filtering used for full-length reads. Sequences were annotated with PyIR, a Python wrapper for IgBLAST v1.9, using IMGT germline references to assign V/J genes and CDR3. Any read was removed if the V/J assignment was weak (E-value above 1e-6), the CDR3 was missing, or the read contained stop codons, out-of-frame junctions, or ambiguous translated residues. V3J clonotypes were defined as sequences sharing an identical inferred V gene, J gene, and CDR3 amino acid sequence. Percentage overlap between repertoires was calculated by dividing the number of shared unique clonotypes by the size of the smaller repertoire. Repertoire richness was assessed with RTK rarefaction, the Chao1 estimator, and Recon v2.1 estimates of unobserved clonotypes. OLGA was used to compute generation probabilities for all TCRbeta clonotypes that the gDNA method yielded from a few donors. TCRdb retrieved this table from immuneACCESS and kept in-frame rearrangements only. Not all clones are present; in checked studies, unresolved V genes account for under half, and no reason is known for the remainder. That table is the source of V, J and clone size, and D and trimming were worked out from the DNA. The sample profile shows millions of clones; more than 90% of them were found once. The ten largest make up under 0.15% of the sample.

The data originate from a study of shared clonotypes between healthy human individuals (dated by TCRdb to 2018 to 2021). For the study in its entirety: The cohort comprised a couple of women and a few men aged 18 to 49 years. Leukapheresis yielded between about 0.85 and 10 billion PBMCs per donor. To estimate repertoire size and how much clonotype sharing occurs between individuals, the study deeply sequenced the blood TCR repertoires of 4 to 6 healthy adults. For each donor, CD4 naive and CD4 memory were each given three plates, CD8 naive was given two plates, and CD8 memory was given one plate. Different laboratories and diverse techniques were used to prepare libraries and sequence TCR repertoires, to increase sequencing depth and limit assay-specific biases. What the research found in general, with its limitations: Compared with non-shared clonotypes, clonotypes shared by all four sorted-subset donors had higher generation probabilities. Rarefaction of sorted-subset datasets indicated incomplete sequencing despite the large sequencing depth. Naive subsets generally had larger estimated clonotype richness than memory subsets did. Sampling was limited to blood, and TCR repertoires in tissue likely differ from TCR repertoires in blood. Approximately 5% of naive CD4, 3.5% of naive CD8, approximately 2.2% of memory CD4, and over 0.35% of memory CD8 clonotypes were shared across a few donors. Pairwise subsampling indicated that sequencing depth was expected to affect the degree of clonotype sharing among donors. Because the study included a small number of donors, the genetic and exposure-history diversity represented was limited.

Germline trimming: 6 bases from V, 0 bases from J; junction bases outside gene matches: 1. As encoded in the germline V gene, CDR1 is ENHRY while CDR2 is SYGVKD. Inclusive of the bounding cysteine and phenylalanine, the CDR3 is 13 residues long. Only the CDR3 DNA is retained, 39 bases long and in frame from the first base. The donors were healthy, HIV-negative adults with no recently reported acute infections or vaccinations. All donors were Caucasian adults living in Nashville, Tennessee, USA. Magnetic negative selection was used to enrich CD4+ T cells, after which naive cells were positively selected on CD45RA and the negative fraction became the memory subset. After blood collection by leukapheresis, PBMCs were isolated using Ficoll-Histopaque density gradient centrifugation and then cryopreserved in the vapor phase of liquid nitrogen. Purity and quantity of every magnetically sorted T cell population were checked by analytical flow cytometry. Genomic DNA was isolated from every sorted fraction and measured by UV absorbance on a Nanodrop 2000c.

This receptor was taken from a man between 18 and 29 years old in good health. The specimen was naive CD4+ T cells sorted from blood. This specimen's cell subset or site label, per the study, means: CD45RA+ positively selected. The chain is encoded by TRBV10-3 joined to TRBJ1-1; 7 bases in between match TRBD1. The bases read TGTGCCATCAGACAGGGGATGAACACTGAAGCTTTCTTT. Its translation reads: CAIRQGMNTEAFF.